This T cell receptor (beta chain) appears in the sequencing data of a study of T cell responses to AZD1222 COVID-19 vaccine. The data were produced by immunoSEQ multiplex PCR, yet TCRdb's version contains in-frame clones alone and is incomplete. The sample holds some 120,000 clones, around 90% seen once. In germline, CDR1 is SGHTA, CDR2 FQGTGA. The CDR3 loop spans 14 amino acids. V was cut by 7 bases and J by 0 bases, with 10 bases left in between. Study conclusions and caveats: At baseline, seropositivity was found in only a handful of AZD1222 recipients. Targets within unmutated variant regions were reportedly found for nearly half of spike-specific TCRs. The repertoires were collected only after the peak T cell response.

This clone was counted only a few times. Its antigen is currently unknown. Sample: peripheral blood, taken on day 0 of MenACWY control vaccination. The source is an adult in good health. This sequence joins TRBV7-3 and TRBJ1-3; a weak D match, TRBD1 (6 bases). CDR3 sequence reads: CASTGEPSGNTIYF. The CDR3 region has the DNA TGTGCCAGCACAGGGGAACCCTCTGGAAACACCATATATTTT.